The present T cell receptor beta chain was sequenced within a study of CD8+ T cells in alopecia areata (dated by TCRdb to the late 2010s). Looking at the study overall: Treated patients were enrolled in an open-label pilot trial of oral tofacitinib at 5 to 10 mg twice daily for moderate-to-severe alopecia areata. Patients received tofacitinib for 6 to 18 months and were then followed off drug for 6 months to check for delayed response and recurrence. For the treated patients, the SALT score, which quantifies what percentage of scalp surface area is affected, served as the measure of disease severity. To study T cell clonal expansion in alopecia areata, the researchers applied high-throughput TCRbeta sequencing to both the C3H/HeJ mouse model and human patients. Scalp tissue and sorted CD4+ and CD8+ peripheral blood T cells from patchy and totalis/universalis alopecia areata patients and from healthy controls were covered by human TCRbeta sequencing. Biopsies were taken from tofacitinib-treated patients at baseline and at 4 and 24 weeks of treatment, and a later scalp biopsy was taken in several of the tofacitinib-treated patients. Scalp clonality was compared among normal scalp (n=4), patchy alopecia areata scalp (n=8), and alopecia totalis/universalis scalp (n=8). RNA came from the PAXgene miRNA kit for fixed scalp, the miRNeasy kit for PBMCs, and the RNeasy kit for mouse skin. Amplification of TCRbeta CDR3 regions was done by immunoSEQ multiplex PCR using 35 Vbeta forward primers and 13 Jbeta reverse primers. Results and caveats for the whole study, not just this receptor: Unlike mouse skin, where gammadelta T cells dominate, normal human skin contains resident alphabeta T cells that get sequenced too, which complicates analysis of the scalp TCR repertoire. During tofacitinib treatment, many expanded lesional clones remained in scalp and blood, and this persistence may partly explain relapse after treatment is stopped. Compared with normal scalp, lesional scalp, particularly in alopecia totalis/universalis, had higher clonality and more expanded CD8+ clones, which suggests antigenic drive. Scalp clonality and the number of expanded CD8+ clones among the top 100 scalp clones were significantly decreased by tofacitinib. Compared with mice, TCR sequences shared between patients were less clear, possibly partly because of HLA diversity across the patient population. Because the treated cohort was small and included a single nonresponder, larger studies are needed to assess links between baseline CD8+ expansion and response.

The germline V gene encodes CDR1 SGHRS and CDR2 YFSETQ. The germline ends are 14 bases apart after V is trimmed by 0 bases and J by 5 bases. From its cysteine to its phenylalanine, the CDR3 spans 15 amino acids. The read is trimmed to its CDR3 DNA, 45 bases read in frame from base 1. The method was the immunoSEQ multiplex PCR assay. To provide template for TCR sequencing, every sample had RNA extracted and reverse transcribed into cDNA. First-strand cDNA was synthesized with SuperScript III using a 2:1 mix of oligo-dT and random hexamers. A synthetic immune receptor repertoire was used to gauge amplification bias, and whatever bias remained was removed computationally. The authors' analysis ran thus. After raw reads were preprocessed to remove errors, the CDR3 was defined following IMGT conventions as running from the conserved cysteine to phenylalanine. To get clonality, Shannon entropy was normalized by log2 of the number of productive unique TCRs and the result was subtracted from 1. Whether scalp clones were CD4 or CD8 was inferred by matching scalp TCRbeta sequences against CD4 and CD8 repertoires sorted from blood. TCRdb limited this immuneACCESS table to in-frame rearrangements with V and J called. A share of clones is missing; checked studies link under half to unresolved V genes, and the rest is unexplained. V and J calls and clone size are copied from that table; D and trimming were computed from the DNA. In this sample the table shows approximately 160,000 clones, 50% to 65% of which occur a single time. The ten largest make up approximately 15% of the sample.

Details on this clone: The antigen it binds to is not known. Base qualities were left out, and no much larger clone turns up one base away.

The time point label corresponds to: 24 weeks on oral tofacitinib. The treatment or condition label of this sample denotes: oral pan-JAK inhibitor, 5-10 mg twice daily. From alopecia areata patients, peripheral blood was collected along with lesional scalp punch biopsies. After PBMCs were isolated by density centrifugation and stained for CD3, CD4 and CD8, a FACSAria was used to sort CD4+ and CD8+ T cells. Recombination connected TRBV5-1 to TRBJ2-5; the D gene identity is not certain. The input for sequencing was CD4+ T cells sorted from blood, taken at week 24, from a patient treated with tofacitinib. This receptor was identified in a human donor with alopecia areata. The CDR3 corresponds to CASSLVGSGMETQYF. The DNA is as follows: TGCGCCAGCAGCTTGGTTGGCAGTGGGATGGAGACCCAGTACTTC.